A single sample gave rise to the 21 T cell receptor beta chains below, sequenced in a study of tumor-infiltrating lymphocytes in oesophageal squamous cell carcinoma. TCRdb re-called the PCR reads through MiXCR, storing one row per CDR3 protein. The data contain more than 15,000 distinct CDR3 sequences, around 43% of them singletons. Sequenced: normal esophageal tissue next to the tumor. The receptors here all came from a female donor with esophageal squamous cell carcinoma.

The CDR3 coding sequence is TGTGCCAGCACCCTTGGGGGCTCCGGGACTACCTACTTC. Encoded protein: CASTLGGSGTTYF. The V gene is TRBV12-3 or TRBV12-4, the J gene TRBJ2-5, with TRBD2 as a possible D gene (7 bases). The CDR3 has 13 amino acids. Trimming removed 7 bases from V and 14 bases from J, with 23 bases in between.

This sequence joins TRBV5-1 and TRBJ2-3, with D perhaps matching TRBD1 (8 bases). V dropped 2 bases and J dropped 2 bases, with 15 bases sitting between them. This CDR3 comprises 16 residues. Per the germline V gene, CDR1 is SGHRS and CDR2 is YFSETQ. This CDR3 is CASSFTTGGVTDTQYF. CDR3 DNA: TGCGCCAGCAGCTTTACCACAGGGGGGGTCACAGATACGCAGTATTTT.

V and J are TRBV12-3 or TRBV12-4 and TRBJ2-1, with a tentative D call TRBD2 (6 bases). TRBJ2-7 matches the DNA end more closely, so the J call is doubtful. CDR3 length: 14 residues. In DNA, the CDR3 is TGTGCCAGCTCCCGGGACTCACATTATTACGAGCAGTACTTC. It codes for CASSRDSHYYEQYF.

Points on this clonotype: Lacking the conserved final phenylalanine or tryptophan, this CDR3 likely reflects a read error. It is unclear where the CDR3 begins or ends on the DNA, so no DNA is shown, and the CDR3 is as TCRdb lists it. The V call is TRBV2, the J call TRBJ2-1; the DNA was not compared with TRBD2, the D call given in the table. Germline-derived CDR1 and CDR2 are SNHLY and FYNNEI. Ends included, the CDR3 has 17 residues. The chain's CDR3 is CASSEAGLGNSPLHFGN.

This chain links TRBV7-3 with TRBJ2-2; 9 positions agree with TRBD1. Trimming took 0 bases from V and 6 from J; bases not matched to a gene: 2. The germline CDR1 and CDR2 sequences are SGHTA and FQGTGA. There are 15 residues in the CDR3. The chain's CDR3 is CASSLTQGASGELFF. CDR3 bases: TGTGCCAGCAGCTTAACACAGGGGGCATCCGGGGAGCTGTTTTTT.

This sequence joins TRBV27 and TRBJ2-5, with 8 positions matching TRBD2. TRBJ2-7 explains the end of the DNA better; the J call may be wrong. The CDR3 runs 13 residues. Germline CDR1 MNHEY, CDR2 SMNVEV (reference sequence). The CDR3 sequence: CASSPGGAFEQYF. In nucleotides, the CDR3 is TGTGCCAGCAGCCCCGGGGGGGCCTTCGAGCAGTACTTC.

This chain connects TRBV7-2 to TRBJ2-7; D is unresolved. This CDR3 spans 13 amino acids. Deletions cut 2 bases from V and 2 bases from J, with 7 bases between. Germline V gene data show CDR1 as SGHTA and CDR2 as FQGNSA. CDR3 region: CASSLRSAYEQYF. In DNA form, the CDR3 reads TGTGCCAGCAGCTTAAGGTCAGCCTACGAGCAGTACTTC. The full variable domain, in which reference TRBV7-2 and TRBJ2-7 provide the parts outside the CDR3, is GAGVSQSPSNKVTEKGKDVELRCDPISGHTALYWYRQSLGQGLEFLIYFQGNSAPDKSGLPSDRFSAERTGGSVSTLTIQRTQQEDSAVYLCASSLRSAYEQYFGPGTRLTVT.

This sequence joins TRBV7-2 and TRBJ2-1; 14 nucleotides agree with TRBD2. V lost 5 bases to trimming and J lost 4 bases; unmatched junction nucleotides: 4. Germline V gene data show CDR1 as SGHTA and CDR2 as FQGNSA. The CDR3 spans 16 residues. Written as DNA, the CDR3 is TGTGCCAGCAGCACTCGGACTAGCGGGAGGTACAATGAGCAGTTCTTC. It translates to CASSTRTSGRYNEQFF.

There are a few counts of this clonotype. CDR3 in amino acids: CASSLGGGRGRETQYF. The CDR3 nucleotides are TGTGCCAGCAGCTTGGGGGGGGGGCGGGGCCGGGAGACCCAGTACTTC. This rearrangement joins TRBV5-4 to TRBJ2-1, with D perhaps TRBD2 (7 bases). The J call is uncertain, as TRBJ2-5 better fits the DNA end. Per germline, CDR1 SGHNT and CDR2 YYREEE (reference sequence). CDR3 length equals 16 residues.

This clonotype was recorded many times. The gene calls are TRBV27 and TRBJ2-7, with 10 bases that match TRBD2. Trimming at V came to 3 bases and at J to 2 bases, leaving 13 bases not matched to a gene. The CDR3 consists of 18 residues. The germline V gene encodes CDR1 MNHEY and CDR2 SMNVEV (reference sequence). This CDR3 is CASSLRPSGRGGAYEQYF. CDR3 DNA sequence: TGTGCCAGCAGTTTGAGGCCTAGCGGGAGAGGGGGGGCCTACGAGCAGTACTTC.

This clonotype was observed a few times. The CDR3 DNA is TGTGCCAGCAGCTTAGGGGAGCTTGAGCAGTTCTTC. Translated, it gives CASSLGELEQFF. J is TRBJ2-1 and V is TRBV7-2, with D perhaps matching TRBD2 (5 bases). CDR3 length: 12 residues. The germline gives CDR1 SGHTA, CDR2 FQGNSA. The V gene lost 1 base and the J gene lost 9 bases, with 7 bases spanning the gap.

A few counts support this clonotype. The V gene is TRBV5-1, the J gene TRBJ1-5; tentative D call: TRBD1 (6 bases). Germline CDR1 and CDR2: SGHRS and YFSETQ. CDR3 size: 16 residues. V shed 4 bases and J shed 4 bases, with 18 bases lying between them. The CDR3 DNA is TGCGCCAGCAGCCCGGGCCTCAACAGGGTAAATCAGCCCCAGCATTTT. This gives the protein CASSPGLNRVNQPQHF.

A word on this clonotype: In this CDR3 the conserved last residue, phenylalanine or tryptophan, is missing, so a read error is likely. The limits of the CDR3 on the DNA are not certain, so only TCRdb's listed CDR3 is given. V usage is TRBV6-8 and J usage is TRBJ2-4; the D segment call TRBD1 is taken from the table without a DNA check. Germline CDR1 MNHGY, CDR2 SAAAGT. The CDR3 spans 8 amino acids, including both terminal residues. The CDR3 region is CASRRPGL.

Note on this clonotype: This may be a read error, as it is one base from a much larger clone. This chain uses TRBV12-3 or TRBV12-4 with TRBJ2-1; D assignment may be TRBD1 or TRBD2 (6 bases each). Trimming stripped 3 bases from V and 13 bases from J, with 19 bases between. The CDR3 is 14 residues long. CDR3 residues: CASSFGDIRETQFF. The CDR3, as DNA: TGTGCCAGCAGTTTTGGGGACATCCGGGAGACCCAGTTCTTC.

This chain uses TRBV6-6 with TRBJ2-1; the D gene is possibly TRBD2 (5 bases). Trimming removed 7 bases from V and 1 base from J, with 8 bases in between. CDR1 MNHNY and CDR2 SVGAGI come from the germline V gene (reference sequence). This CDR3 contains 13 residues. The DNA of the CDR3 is TGTGCCAGCAAACGGGGTTCCTACAATGAGCAGTTCTTC. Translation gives CASKRGSYNEQFF.

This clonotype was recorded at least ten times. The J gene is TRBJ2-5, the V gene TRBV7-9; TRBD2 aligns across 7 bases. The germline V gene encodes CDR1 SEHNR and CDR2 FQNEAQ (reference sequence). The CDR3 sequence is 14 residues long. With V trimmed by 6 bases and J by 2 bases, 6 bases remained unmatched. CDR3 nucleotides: TGTGCCAGCAGGAAAACTAGCGCTCAAGAGACCCAGTACTTC. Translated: CASRKTSAQETQYF.

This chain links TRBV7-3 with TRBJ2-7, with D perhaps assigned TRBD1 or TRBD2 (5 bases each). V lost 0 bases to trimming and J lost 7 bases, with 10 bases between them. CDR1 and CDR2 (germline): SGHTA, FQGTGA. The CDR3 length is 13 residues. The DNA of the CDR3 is TGTGCCAGCAGCTTAACGGGGGATAGAGAGCAGTACTTC. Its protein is CASSLTGDREQYF.

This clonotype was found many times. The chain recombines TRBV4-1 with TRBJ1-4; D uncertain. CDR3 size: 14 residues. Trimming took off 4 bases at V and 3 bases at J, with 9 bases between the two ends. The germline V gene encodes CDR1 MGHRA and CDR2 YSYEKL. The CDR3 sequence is CASSLRISNEKLFF. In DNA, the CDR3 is TGCGCCAGCAGCCTAAGGATCTCTAATGAAAAACTGTTTTTT.

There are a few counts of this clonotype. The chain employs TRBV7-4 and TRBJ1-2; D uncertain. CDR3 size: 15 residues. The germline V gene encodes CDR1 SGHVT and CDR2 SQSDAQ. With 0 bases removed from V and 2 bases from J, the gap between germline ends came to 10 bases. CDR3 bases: TGTGCCAGCAGCTTAGCGCCGGCAGACAACTATGGCTACACCTTC. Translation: CASSLAPADNYGYTF. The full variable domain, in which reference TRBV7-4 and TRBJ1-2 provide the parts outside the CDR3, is GAGVSQSPRYKVAKRGRDVALRCDSISGHVTLYWYRQTLGQGSEVLTYSQSDAQRDKSGRPSGRFSAERPERSVSTLKIQRTEQGDSAVYLCASSLAPADNYGYTFGSGTRLTVV.

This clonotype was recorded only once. This chain's CDR3 is CASSFSVGETQYF. The DNA of the CDR3 is TGTGCCAGCAGCTTCAGCGTGGGAGAGACCCAGTACTTC. V is TRBV7-2 and J is TRBJ2-7; no clear D gene. Matching the DNA end better, TRBJ2-5 makes the J call doubtful. The CDR3 runs to 13 residues. The germline gives CDR1 SGHTA, CDR2 FQGNSA.

CDR3 nucleotide sequence: TGTGCCATCAGTGATCGGGGGGCTGAGACCCAGTACTTC. Protein: CAISDRGAETQYF. This chain links TRBV10-3 with TRBJ2-5, with D perhaps matching TRBD2 (7 bases). CDR3 length equals 13 residues. V lost 3 bases, J lost 5 bases, and 10 bases lay in between. Germline V gene sequence: CDR1 ENHRY, CDR2 SYGVKD.